Listed below are T cell receptor beta chains from one sample, sequenced in a study of glioma-infiltrating T cells. Each CDR3 protein gets one entry after TCRdb re-called the multiplex PCR reads with MiXCR. This table holds around 180,000 distinct CDR3 sequences, 43% found once. Sequencing used glioma tissue, nonneoplastic brain tissue, or PBMCs (not recorded which). The receptors shown here come from a human donor with low-grade glioma or glioblastoma, undergoing nonglioma brain surgery, or in good health (not recorded which). The CDR3 runs from the conserved cysteine through the conserved F or W.

J gene	V gene	CDR3 protein
TRBJ1-1	TRBV12-3/TRBV12-4	CASRLGLGDTEAFF
TRBJ2-1	TRBV27	CASRPLPGLANEQFF
TRBJ1-2	TRBV7-2	CASSLEQSNYGYTF
TRBJ1-5	TRBV10-3	CAISGGGNQPQHF
TRBJ1-4	TRBV5-1	CASSIRQGANEKLFF
TRBJ2-3	TRBV20-1	CSARDGLEGTDKQYF
TRBJ1-5	TRBV27	CASSPLQGTDQPQHF
TRBJ1-3	TRBV4-1	CASSQGVQFSGNTIYF
TRBJ2-7	TRBV25-1	CASTLSRDPPYEQYF
TRBJ1-6	TRBV6-5	CASSSASSPLHF
TRBJ1-1	TRBV6-1	CASSPTRTGNTEAFF
TRBJ1-6	TRBV6-1	CASSDQPGQGNNSPLHF
TRBJ2-1	TRBV19	CASSIPSGRSYNDQFF
TRBJ1-2	TRBV10-3	CAARDRDWGYTF
TRBJ2-7	TRBV13	CASSDAGATLYEQYF